Following are 24 T cell receptor beta chains from one sample sequenced in a study of blood T cells in healthy people across ages. Primed by a sample-barcoded 5' primer and a J-beta primer mix, a second PCR proceeded for roughly 6 to 12 cycles. In TCRdb, the 5' RACE reads were re-called with MiXCR into one record per CDR3 protein. The sample holds about 840,000 distinct CDR3 sequences, about 28% seen once. The sample also formed part of further work on T cells of mothers and their children.

Source material: blood. These receptors were taken from a woman aged 40 to 50 in good health.

V usage is TRBV6-1 and J usage is TRBJ1-2, with D maybe TRBD1 (5 bases). The CDR3 is 16 amino acids. Trimming stripped 4 bases from V and 4 bases from J, with 19 bases between. Germline CDR1 MNHNS, CDR2 SASEGT. The CDR3 sequence: CASSGALSGLRYGYTF. CDR3 sequence (DNA): TGTGCCAGCAGTGGAGCCCTGTCGGGGCTCCGCTATGGCTACACCTTC.

The chain joins TRBV28 to TRBJ2-1; 7 bases match TRBD2. This CDR3 contains 16 residues. J gave up 0 bases and V 5 bases, and 7 bases lay outside the gene matches. The V gene's germline CDR1 is MDHEN and CDR2 SYDVKM. CDR3 residues: CASSMSRGVSYNEQFF. The CDR3 DNA reads TGTGCCAGCAGTATGAGCCGGGGGGTCTCCTACAATGAGCAGTTCTTC.

The gene calls are TRBV15 and TRBJ1-4, with 7 nucleotides matching TRBD1. Germline assignment: CDR1 LNHNV and CDR2 YYDKDF (reference sequence). The CDR3 is made up of 15 amino acids. J lost 8 bases, V lost 1 base, and 7 bases had no gene match. CDR3 residues: CATSRVNRGGEKLFF. The CDR3 DNA reads as TGTGCCACCAGCAGAGTAAACAGGGGTGGCGAAAAACTGTTTTTT.

The chain combines TRBV11-2 with TRBJ2-2; 7 bases align to TRBD2. Germline V gene sequence: CDR1 SGHAT, CDR2 FQNNGV. J gave up 5 bases and V 0 bases, and 0 bases lay outside the gene matches. The CDR3 contains 14 residues. The CDR3 loop reads CASSLELATGELFF. Written as DNA, the CDR3 is TGTGCCAGCAGCTTAGAACTAGCGACCGGGGAGCTGTTTTTT.

This clonotype was seen a few times. V usage is TRBV12-3 or TRBV12-4 and J usage is TRBJ2-4, with 8 bases identical to TRBD1. The V gene end was trimmed by 4 bases and the J gene end by 8 bases; junction bases not matched to a gene: 10. This CDR3 spans 15 amino acids. The CDR3 sequence: CASSSAGGAAHIQYF. The CDR3 DNA sequence: TGTGCCAGCAGTTCCGCAGGGGGCGCGGCGCACATTCAGTACTTC.

This clonotype has ten or more counts. The genes are TRBV20-1 and TRBJ2-7; D call uncertain. Germline values: CDR1 DFQATT, CDR2 SNEGSKA (reference sequence). This CDR3 region has 15 residues. V lost 2 bases to trimming and J lost 4 bases, with 18 bases between them. The CDR3: CSARFPDMTEYEQYF. The DNA for the CDR3 is TGCAGTGCTAGATTCCCGGATATGACTGAGTACGAGCAGTACTTC.

This sequence joins TRBV5-5 and TRBJ2-7, with no clear D. This CDR3 comprises 12 residues. Trimming stripped 1 base from V and 12 bases from J, with 14 bases between. CDR1 is SGHKS, CDR2 YYEKEE, per germline (reference sequence). The CDR3 is CASSLSPRRRYF. CDR3 nucleotide sequence: TGTGCCAGCAGCTTGAGTCCGAGGCGGCGGTACTTC.

Many counts were recorded for this clonotype. The chain is built from TRBV28 and TRBJ2-7, with D possibly being TRBD1 (6 bases). The CDR3 extends over 15 amino acids. Germline CDR1 reads MDHEN; CDR2 reads SYDVKM. The V gene lost 1 base and the J gene lost 6 bases, with 16 bases spanning the gap. CDR3 nucleotides: TGTGCCAGCAGTTTATTGTGGCAGGGGAATAGCGAGCAGTACTTC. This codes for CASSLLWQGNSEQYF. The full variable domain, in which reference TRBV28 and TRBJ2-7 provide the parts outside the CDR3, is DVKVTQSSRYLVKRTGEKVFLECVQDMDHENMFWYRQDPGLGLRLIYFSYDVKMKEKGDIPEGYSVSREKKERFSLILESASTNQTSMYLCASSLLWQGNSEQYFGPGTRLTVT.

Many counts were recorded for this clonotype. This sequence may be a read error, since a much larger clone differs from it by one base. V and J are TRBV4-1 and TRBJ2-6; maybe TRBD2 (5 bases). CDR3 length: 16 residues. Trimming shortened V by 0 bases and J by 0 bases, and 6 bases separated the two germline ends. The germline CDR1 and CDR2 sequences are MGHRA and YSYEKL. The CDR3 is CASSQDRDSGANVLTF. The CDR3 bases are TGCGCCAGCAGCCAAGATCGGGACTCTGGGGCCAACGTCCTGACTTTC.

The chain carries TRBV12-3 or TRBV12-4 and TRBJ2-5; the match to TRBD2 covers 11 bases. The CDR3 contains 15 residues. Trimming took 6 bases from V and 5 from J; bases not matched to a gene: 8. The CDR3 reads CASSPTSGVRETQYF. In DNA form, the CDR3 reads TGTGCCAGCAGCCCGACTAGCGGGGTGAGGGAGACCCAGTACTTC.

The rearrangement joins TRBV21-1 to TRBJ2-3. TRBV21-1 is a recognized pseudogene. This CDR3 is built from 12 residues. The chain's CDR3 is CASSNGTDTQYF. CDR3 bases: TGTGCCAGCAGCAACGGGACAGATACGCAGTATTTT.

This clonotype came up a few times. The V gene is TRBV7-6, the J gene TRBJ1-1, with D perhaps matching TRBD1 (5 bases). CDR3 length: 18 amino acids. The V gene lost 3 bases and the J gene lost 1 base, with 21 bases spanning the gap. Germline V gene lookup returns CDR1 SGHVS and CDR2 FNYEAQ. CDR3 DNA sequence: TGTGCCAGCAGCTTGGGAGGCCTATCAGGGTATAAGAACACTGAAGCTTTCTTT. Protein: CASSLGGLSGYKNTEAFF.

J is TRBJ2-7 and V is TRBV5-6; no clear D gene. This CDR3 is 15 amino acids long. Per the germline V gene, CDR1 is SGHDT and CDR2 is YYEEEE. Trimming left V 0 bases short and J 0 bases short, with 10 bases between. The CDR3 coding sequence is TGTGCCAGCAGCTTGGACAGTCTGAACTCCTACGAGCAGTACTTC. Translated, it gives CASSLDSLNSYEQYF.

As concerns this clonotype: This may be a read error: a much more frequent sequence differs by one nucleotide. This chain uses TRBV18 with TRBJ2-7; 10 nucleotides agree with TRBD2. Germline CDR1 KGHSH, CDR2 LQKENI. CDR3 size: 16 residues. J lost 7 bases, V lost 3 bases, and 12 bases had no gene match. The CDR3 spells CASSPPSGGPYNEQYF. In nucleotides, the CDR3 is TGTGCCAGCTCACCCCCTAGCGGGGGACCTTACAATGAGCAGTACTTC. The entire variable domain, with the rest obtained from reference TRBV18 and TRBJ2-7, is as follows: NAGVMQNPRHLVRRRGQEARLRCSPMKGHSHVYWYRQLPEEGLKFMVYLQKENIIDESGMPKERFSAEFPKEGPSILRIQQVVRGDSAAYFCASSPPSGGPYNEQYFGPGTRLTVT.

This clonotype was counted between two and nine times. This rearrangement joins TRBV19 to TRBJ1-2, with D hard to call. Deletions cut 6 bases from V and 5 bases from J, with 10 bases between. Germline assignment: CDR1 LNHDA and CDR2 SQIVND (reference sequence). This CDR3 comprises 12 residues. This chain's CDR3 is CASRFGEYGYTF. For the CDR3, the DNA is TGTGCCAGTAGATTTGGAGAGTATGGCTACACCTTC.

Details on this clonotype: A single base separates this from a much larger clone, so it may be a read error. This chain uses TRBV2 with TRBJ2-7; D perhaps matches TRBD1 (6 bases). Trimming removed 7 bases at V and 4 bases at J, with 14 bases between. Germline loops: CDR1 SNHLY, CDR2 FYNNEI. The CDR3 loop spans 13 amino acids. The CDR3 sequence is CASKGQWAYEQYF. The CDR3 DNA reads TGTGCCAGCAAAGGACAGTGGGCTTACGAGCAGTACTTC.

This clonotype came up many times. The chain couples TRBV7-2 to TRBJ2-7; 11 bases are a match to TRBD1. The CDR3 consists of 17 residues. CDR1 is SGHTA, CDR2 FQGNSA, per germline. Trimming at V came to 2 bases and at J to 4 bases, leaving 10 bases not matched to a gene. In nucleotides, the CDR3 is TGTGCCAGCAGCTTAACATTCCTCCGGGACAGGGGGTACGAGCAGTACTTC. As protein: CASSLTFLRDRGYEQYF.

The rearrangement joins TRBV20-1 to TRBJ1-6, with D tentatively TRBD1 (5 bases). With 5 bases removed from V and 10 bases from J, the gap between germline ends came to 24 bases. The CDR3 totals 16 residues. The germline CDR1 and CDR2 sequences are DFQATT and SNEGSKA (reference sequence). CDR3 sequence reads: CSALSGAEKTFSPLHF. The DNA for the CDR3 is TGCAGTGCTCTTTCTGGGGCAGAGAAAACGTTCTCACCCCTCCACTTT.

The chain recombines TRBV7-2 with TRBJ2-7; 12 bases agree with TRBD2. The CDR3 is made up of 14 amino acids. Trimming took 5 bases from V and 5 from J; bases not matched to a gene: 4. Germline CDR1 reads SGHTA; CDR2 reads FQGNSA. This chain's CDR3 is CASSILAGGNEQYF. CDR3 nucleotides: TGTGCCAGCAGCATTCTAGCGGGGGGGAACGAGCAGTACTTC.

Only a few counts were recorded for this clonotype. The V and J genes are TRBV4-1 and TRBJ2-1; D unresolved. Germline-derived CDR1 and CDR2 are MGHRA and YSYEKL. Deletions cut 0 bases from V and 0 bases from J, with 9 bases between. There are 16 residues in the CDR3. CDR3 protein: CASSQDGLLSYNEQFF. The CDR3 DNA reads as TGCGCCAGCAGCCAAGATGGGCTTCTCTCCTACAATGAGCAGTTCTTC.

Comments on this clonotype: A much larger clonotype is one base distant, so this may be a read error. The chain uses TRBV7-8 and TRBJ2-7; D gene ambiguous. This CDR3 region has 15 residues. Trimming shortened V by 5 bases and J by 5 bases, and 19 bases separated the two germline ends. Germline values: CDR1 SGHVS, CDR2 FQNEAQ. The CDR3 reads CASSNPPLSPHEQYF. The DNA of the CDR3 is TGTGCCAGCAGCAACCCCCCTCTAAGCCCCCACGAGCAGTACTTC.

Many counts were recorded for this clonotype. V usage is TRBV5-1 and J usage is TRBJ2-5; 8 bases agree with TRBD2. The trim removed 0 bases at V and 5 bases at J, leaving 12 bases unmatched. This CDR3 spans 17 amino acids. Per the germline V gene, CDR1 is SGHRS and CDR2 is YFSETQ. DNA of the CDR3: TGCGCCAGCAGCTTGGTCATGGGAGCGGGGGTAGACGAGACCCAGTACTTC. This sequence encodes CASSLVMGAGVDETQYF.

This chain uses TRBV7-2 with TRBJ1-5; no clear D. V gave up 1 base and J gave up 6 bases, with 13 bases separating them. The CDR3 has 15 amino acids. Germline CDR1 is SGHTA and CDR2 is FQGNSA. This CDR3 reads CASSLDLVSGQPQHF. The CDR3 coding sequence is TGTGCCAGCAGCTTAGACTTAGTTTCGGGTCAGCCCCAGCATTTT.

The sample holds a few counts of this clonotype. V gene TRBV6-1 combines with J gene TRBJ2-5, with unresolved D. Trimming cost V 8 bases and J 5 bases, with 18 bases left between them. From germline, CDR1 is MNHNS and CDR2 SASEGT. The CDR3 consists of 14 residues. The CDR3 bases are TGTGCCAGCCTGATGTTTAGGGCCGGCGAGACCCAGTACTTC. Translated, it gives CASLMFRAGETQYF.